Below are 7 T cell receptor beta chains sequenced from a single sample in a study of T cells in localized non-small cell lung cancer. The data were produced by immunoSEQ multiplex PCR, yet TCRdb's version contains in-frame clones alone and is incomplete. The table has fewer than 30,000 clones, 88% seen once. The material was PBMCs, obtained before any cancer treatment. These receptors all stem from a man between 40 and 70 years old with stage II lung adenocarcinoma.

J is TRBJ1-5 and V is TRBV5-8; D unclear. Looked up from germline, CDR1 is SGHTS and CDR2 is YDEGEE. Trimming cost V 1 base and J 5 bases, with 4 bases left between them. This CDR3 region has 12 residues. CDR3 bases: TGTGCCAGCAGCTTGAGAGATCAGCCCCAGCATTTT. This sequence encodes CASSLRDQPQHF. Looking up the rest from reference TRBV5-8 and TRBJ1-5 gives the full variable domain: EAGVTQSPTHLIKTRGQQATLRCSPISGHTSVYWYQQALGLGLQFLLWYDEGEERNRGNFPPRFSGRQFPNYSSELNVNALELEDSALYLCASSLRDQPQHFGDGTRLSIL.

This clone appeared a single time. This chain connects TRBV4-2 to TRBJ2-1; D possibly corresponds to TRBD2 (5 bases). The V end was cut by 4 bases, the J end by 0 bases, with 13 bases between. CDR3 length equals 16 residues. The V gene's germline CDR1 is LGHNA and CDR2 YNFKEQ. This CDR3 reads CASSRDLASSYNEQFF. As DNA, the CDR3 is TGTGCCAGCAGCCGGGATCTAGCCAGCTCCTACAATGAGCAGTTCTTC.

This clone was detected once. The chain couples TRBV9 to TRBJ1-4, with 9 nucleotides matching TRBD1. Germline loops: CDR1 SGDLS, CDR2 YYNGEE. The CDR3 consists of 16 residues. With 0 bases clipped from V and 7 bases from J, the junction kept 7 bases outside the gene matches. CDR3 residues: CASSVGPDRGGEKLFF. CDR3 DNA sequence: TGTGCCAGCAGCGTAGGTCCGGACAGGGGAGGTGAAAAACTGTTTTTT.

DNA of the CDR3: TGTGCCAGCAGGTCAGCGACCTATGGCTACACCTTC. Its protein product is CASRSATYGYTF. The chain carries TRBV27 and TRBJ1-2; no clear D. V lost 6 bases to trimming and J lost 4 bases, with 9 bases between them. CDR1 is MNHEY, CDR2 SMNVEV, per germline (reference sequence). The CDR3 loop spans 12 amino acids.

The chain carries TRBV5-6 and TRBJ2-7; D ambiguous. This CDR3 is built from 12 residues. V was clipped by 0 bases and J by 3 bases, with 4 bases between them. The germline V gene encodes CDR1 SGHDT and CDR2 YYEEEE. The CDR3 spells CASSLGNYEQYF. The CDR3 coding sequence is TGTGCCAGCAGCTTGGGCAACTACGAGCAGTACTTC.

The chain uses TRBV19 and TRBJ1-1, with unresolved D. Trimming removed 4 bases at V and 3 bases at J, with 12 bases between. In germline, CDR1 is LNHDA, CDR2 SQIVND (reference sequence). The CDR3 totals 14 residues. The CDR3 spells CASSTAGEDTEAFF. CDR3 bases: TGTGCCAGTAGTACGGCCGGGGAGGACACTGAAGCTTTCTTT.

This chain links TRBV5-1 with TRBJ2-7, with TRBD2 matching over 13 bases. J gave up 6 bases and V 0 bases, and 3 bases lay outside the gene matches. The CDR3 contains 15 residues. Germline CDR1 and CDR2: SGHRS and YFSETQ. DNA for the CDR3: TGCGCCAGCAGCTTGGGGACTAGCGGGAGAGGCGAGCAGTACTTC. The encoded protein is CASSLGTSGRGEQYF. Filled out from reference TRBV5-1 and TRBJ2-7, the complete variable domain reads KAGVTQTPRYLIKTRGQQVTLSCSPISGHRSVSWYQQTPGQGLQFLFEYFSETQRNKGNFPGRFSGRQFSNSRSEMNVSTLELGDSALYLCASSLGTSGRGEQYFGPGTRLTVT.